One sample yielded the 22 T cell receptor beta chains listed below, sequenced in a study of T-cell reconstitution after alpha-beta-depleted transplantation in children. Unique molecular identifiers were incorporated into the prepared TCRbeta library. TCRdb independently ran MiXCR on the PCR reads; one entry per CDR3 protein. The profile shows 450,000 to 700,000 distinct CDR3 sequences, over 25% of them singletons. This specimen consisted of PBMCs, obtained before TCRalphabeta/CD19-depleted stem cell transplant. These receptors all come from a boy under two years old with Wiskott-Aldrich syndrome, due to receive a stem cell transplant.

The gene calls are TRBV7-6 and TRBJ2-7, with D unresolved. The CDR3 has 17 residues. Per the germline V gene, CDR1 is SGHVS and CDR2 is FNYEAQ. V gave up 1 base and J gave up 1 base, with 17 bases separating them. The CDR3 loop is CASSLDLGRKRSYEQYF. CDR3 DNA: TGTGCCAGCAGCTTAGATTTGGGCAGGAAAAGGTCCTACGAGCAGTACTTC.

This clonotype was seen more than once but under ten times. This chain links TRBV15 with TRBJ2-7; TRBD2 aligns across 7 bases. The V and J ends lost 1 base and 7 bases, in that order; junction bases with no gene match: 4. Germline assignment: CDR1 LNHNV and CDR2 YYDKDF (reference sequence). This CDR3 region has 13 residues. The CDR3 nucleotides are TGTGCCACCAGCAGAGGGCAGGGAGGGGAGCAGTACTTC. Translation: CATSRGQGGEQYF.

This clonotype turned up a few times. The V gene is TRBV10-3, the J gene TRBJ2-7; possibly TRBD1 for D (6 bases). The V and J ends lost 8 bases and 2 bases respectively, with 10 bases between them. This CDR3 region has 12 residues. CDR1 and CDR2 from the germline V gene are ENHRY and SYGVKD. This CDR3 reads CAIGGQPYEQYF. The DNA of the CDR3 is TGTGCCATCGGCGGACAGCCCTACGAGCAGTACTTC.

This rearrangement joins TRBV20-1 to TRBJ2-5; 10 positions agree with TRBD2. In germline, CDR1 is DFQATT, CDR2 SNEGSKA (reference sequence). V was clipped by 1 base and J by 3 bases; unmatched bases: 11. CDR3 size: 17 residues. CDR3 nucleotide sequence: TGCAGTGCTAGAGCTCCAATACTAGCGGGATGGGAAGAGACCCAGTACTTC. Translated: CSARAPILAGWEETQYF.

The chain has TRBV5-1 and TRBJ2-1; possibly TRBD1 or TRBD2 for D (5 bases each). Between the trimmed V and J ends, which lost 6 bases and 6 bases, there was a span of 16 bases. Germline V gene sequence: CDR1 SGHRS, CDR2 YFSETQ. This CDR3 is 14 amino acids long. The CDR3 spells CASKGRGPSNEQFF. Here the CDR3 DNA reads TGCGCCAGCAAGGGCCGGGGACCGAGCAATGAGCAGTTCTTC.

The chain joins TRBV3-1 to TRBJ2-2; 9 bases map to TRBD1. With V trimmed by 8 bases and J by 4 bases, 5 bases remained unmatched. This CDR3 has 14 residues. Germline CDR1 is LGHDT and CDR2 is YNNKEL (reference sequence). The CDR3 nucleotides are TGTGCCAGCGCGACAGGGGGAGTCACCGGGGAGCTGTTTTTT. It specifies CASATGGVTGELFF.

The rearrangement links TRBV15 to TRBJ2-2, with a weak D call TRBD2 (5 bases). Germline V gene sequence: CDR1 LNHNV, CDR2 YYDKDF (reference sequence). Trimming cost V 6 bases and J 6 bases, with 11 bases left between them. This CDR3 is built from 13 residues. For the CDR3, the DNA is TGTGCCACCAGGGCACTAGGATCCGGGGAGCTGTTTTTT. It yields the protein CATRALGSGELFF.

The table lists this clonotype with many counts. V and J are TRBV7-2 and TRBJ2-1, with 10 bases that match TRBD2. Germline V gene lookup returns CDR1 SGHTA and CDR2 FQGNSA. The CDR3 contains 19 residues. Unmatched junction bases numbered 12, after V lost 0 bases and J lost 4 bases. This CDR3 reads CASSLALLAGRHSYNEQFF. The CDR3 nucleotides read TGTGCCAGCAGCTTAGCGCTACTAGCGGGACGCCATAGTTACAATGAGCAGTTCTTC.

This clonotype showed up just a few times. The CDR3 reads CASSLGFGQSYEQYF. CDR3 coding DNA: TGCGCCAGCAGCTTGGGTTTTGGGCAGAGCTACGAGCAGTACTTC. The chain employs TRBV5-1 and TRBJ2-7; D ambiguous. Germline CDR1 SGHRS, CDR2 YFSETQ. The CDR3 length is 15 residues. Trimming left V 0 bases short and J 3 bases short, with 13 bases between.

This clonotype turned up a few times. This chain uses TRBV28 with TRBJ2-7; D unresolved. The germline CDR1 and CDR2 sequences are MDHEN and SYDVKM. The germline V and J ends were trimmed by 2 bases and 2 bases, with 10 bases remaining between them. The CDR3 runs 14 residues. The CDR3 sequence: CASSLPQAAYEQYF. DNA for the CDR3: TGTGCCAGCAGTTTACCGCAGGCAGCCTACGAGCAGTACTTC.

The chain recombines TRBV11-2 with TRBJ2-3; D is possibly TRBD1 (5 bases). V was pared by 5 bases and J by 4 bases, with 13 bases between. Germline V gene sequence: CDR1 SGHAT, CDR2 FQNNGV. The CDR3 consists of 14 residues. The CDR3 region has the DNA TGTGCCAGCAGCCTAGGGGCGTCGTCAGATACGCAGTATTTT. Amino acids: CASSLGASSDTQYF.

This chain uses TRBV5-8 with TRBJ2-5, with 7 bases lining up with TRBD1. With 2 bases clipped from V and 4 bases from J, the junction kept 8 bases outside the gene matches. This CDR3 contains 15 residues. From germline, CDR1 is SGHTS and CDR2 YDEGEE. The CDR3 protein is CASSFTRQGIETQYF. Here the CDR3 DNA reads TGTGCCAGCAGCTTTACCCGACAGGGAATAGAGACCCAGTACTTC.

This clonotype was seen a few times. V is TRBV5-1 and J is TRBJ2-1; 10 nucleotides line up with TRBD2. With 2 bases clipped from V and 7 bases from J, the junction kept 12 bases outside the gene matches. From germline, CDR1 is SGHRS and CDR2 YFSETQ. CDR3 length: 17 residues. This CDR3 is CASSFPKREGIRNEQFF. CDR3 DNA sequence: TGCGCCAGCAGCTTTCCAAAGCGGGAGGGCATTCGGAATGAGCAGTTCTTC.

This clonotype was counted between two and nine times. This chain connects TRBV7-9 to TRBJ2-5, with D maybe TRBD1 (7 bases). Germline V gene lookup returns CDR1 SEHNR and CDR2 FQNEAQ (reference sequence). The CDR3 covers 14 residues. Trimming removed 5 bases from V and 5 bases from J, with 15 bases in between. The CDR3, as DNA: TGTGCCAGCAGCCCAGGAGGGGGCCCGGAGACCCAGTACTTC. It translates to CASSPGGGPETQYF. The full variable domain, completed using reference TRBV7-9 and TRBJ2-5, is DTGVSQNPRHKITKRGQNVTFRCDPISEHNRLYWYRQTLGQGPEFLTYFQNEAQLEKSRLLSDRFSAERPKGSFSTLEIQRTEQGDSAMYLCASSPGGGPETQYFGPGTRLLVL.

A remark on this clonotype: At one of its ends the junction is not consistent with the germline gene, which may arise from a read error. The chain uses TRBV5-1 and TRBJ2-2, with D perhaps TRBD1 or TRBD2 (5 bases each). The CDR3 contains 15 residues. The germline V gene encodes CDR1 SGHRS and CDR2 YFSETQ. The CDR3 sequence: CASSLGTRSTWELFF. For the CDR3, the DNA is TGCGCCAGCAGCTTAGGGACGCGTTCCACCTGGGAGCTGTTTTTT.

The rearrangement uses TRBV7-3 and TRBJ2-1; 7 positions agree with TRBD2. Trimming took 5 bases from V and 4 from J; bases not matched to a gene: 11. Germline V gives CDR1 SGHTA, CDR2 FQGTGA. This CDR3 spans 16 amino acids. The CDR3 protein is CASSTHKLATYNEQFF. The CDR3 DNA sequence: TGTGCCAGCAGCACTCACAAACTAGCGACATACAATGAGCAGTTCTTC.

The V and J genes are TRBV20-1 and TRBJ1-4; D not certain. This CDR3 spans 12 amino acids. Germline V gives CDR1 DFQATT, CDR2 SNEGSKA (reference sequence). V gave up 3 bases and J gave up 6 bases, with 8 bases separating them. CDR3 in amino acids: CSASFEYEKLFF. The CDR3 DNA sequence: TGCAGTGCTAGTTTCGAATATGAAAAACTGTTTTTT.

The chain has TRBV5-6 and TRBJ1-1, with D unclear. The CDR3 runs 14 residues. Trimming removed 4 bases at V and 1 base at J, with 11 bases between. Germline V gene data show CDR1 as SGHDT and CDR2 as YYEEEE. CDR3 region: CASSPLFKNTEAFF. The DNA for the CDR3 is TGTGCCAGCAGCCCCCTCTTTAAGAACACTGAAGCTTTCTTT.

This clonotype was recorded only once. The chain is built from TRBV7-2 and TRBJ2-1; D is uncertain. The germline CDR1 and CDR2 sequences are SGHTA and FQGNSA. This CDR3 is 13 amino acids long. Trimming took 2 bases from V and 3 from J, leaving 5 bases between them. The CDR3, as DNA: TGTGCCAGCAGCTTATGGATCTACAATGAGCAGTTCTTC. This encodes CASSLWIYNEQFF.

There are a few counts of this clonotype. The chain employs TRBV5-1 and TRBJ2-2; D unclear. CDR3 length equals 15 residues. Looked up from germline, CDR1 is SGHRS and CDR2 is YFSETQ. V lost 4 bases and J lost 0, with 10 bases in between. The CDR3 is CASSLQLPNTGELFF. The DNA for the CDR3 is TGCGCCAGCAGCCTCCAACTCCCGAACACCGGGGAGCTGTTTTTT. Based on the CDR3 plus reference TRBV5-1 and TRBJ2-2, the full variable domain is KAGVTQTPRYLIKTRGQQVTLSCSPISGHRSVSWYQQTPGQGLQFLFEYFSETQRNKGNFPGRFSGRQFSNSRSEMNVSTLELGDSALYLCASSLQLPNTGELFFGEGSRLTVL.

This clonotype was seen a few times. V gene TRBV12-3 or TRBV12-4 combines with J gene TRBJ2-7; 14 bases are shared with TRBD2. This CDR3 spans 16 amino acids. The V segment lost 4 bases and the J segment 7 bases; nucleotides outside the gene matches: 9. The CDR3 region is CASSSRLAGGPPEQYF. The DNA for the CDR3 is TGTGCCAGCAGTTCCCGACTAGCGGGAGGGCCCCCTGAGCAGTACTTC.

The gene calls are TRBV29-1 and TRBJ2-1, with 8 bases fitting TRBD2. V trimming: 4 bases; J trimming: 13 bases; junction bases outside the gene matches: 6. Germline V gene lookup returns CDR1 SQVTM and CDR2 ANQGSEA. The CDR3 extends over 11 amino acids. The CDR3 bases are TGCAGCGTTGTTACTAGCGGAGGTCAGTTCTTC. It translates to CSVVTSGGQFF.